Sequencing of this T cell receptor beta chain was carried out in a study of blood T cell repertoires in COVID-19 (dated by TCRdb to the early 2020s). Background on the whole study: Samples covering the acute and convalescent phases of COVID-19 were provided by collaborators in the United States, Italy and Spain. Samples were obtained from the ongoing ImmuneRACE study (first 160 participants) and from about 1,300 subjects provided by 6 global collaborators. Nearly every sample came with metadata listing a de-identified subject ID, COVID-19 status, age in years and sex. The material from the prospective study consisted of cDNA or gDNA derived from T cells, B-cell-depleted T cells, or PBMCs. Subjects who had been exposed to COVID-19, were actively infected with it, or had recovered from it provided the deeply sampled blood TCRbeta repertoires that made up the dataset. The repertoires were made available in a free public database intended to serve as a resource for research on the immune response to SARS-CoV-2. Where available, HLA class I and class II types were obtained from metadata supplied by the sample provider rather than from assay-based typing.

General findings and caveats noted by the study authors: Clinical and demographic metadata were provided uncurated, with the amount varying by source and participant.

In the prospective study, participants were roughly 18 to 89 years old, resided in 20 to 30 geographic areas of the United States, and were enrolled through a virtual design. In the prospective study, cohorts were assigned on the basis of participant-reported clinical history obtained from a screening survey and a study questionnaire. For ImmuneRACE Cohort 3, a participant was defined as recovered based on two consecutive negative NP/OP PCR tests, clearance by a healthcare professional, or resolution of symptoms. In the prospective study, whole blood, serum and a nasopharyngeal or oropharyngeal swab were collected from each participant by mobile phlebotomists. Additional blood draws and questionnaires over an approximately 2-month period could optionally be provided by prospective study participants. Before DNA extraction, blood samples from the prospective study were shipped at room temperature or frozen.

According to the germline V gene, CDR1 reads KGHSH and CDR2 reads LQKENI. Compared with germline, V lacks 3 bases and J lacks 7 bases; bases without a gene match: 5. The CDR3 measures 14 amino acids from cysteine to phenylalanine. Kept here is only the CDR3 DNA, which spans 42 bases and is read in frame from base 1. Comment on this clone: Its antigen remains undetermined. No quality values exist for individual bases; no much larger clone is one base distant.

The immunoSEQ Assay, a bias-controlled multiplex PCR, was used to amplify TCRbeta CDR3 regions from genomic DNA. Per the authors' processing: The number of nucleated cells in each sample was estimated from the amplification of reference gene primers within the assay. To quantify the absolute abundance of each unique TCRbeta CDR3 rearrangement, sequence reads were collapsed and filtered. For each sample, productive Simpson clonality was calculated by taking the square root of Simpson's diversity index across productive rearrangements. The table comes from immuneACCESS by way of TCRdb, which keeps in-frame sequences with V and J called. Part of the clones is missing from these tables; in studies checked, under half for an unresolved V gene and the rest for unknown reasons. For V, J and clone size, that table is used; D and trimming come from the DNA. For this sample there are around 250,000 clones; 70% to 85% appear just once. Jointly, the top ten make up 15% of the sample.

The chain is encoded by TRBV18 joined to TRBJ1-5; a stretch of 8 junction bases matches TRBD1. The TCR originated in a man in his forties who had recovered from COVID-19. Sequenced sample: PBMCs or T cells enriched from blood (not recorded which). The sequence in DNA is TGTGCCAGCTCACCCGGACAGGGTGGGCAGCCCCAGCATTTT. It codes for CASSPGQGGQPQHF.